This T cell receptor (beta chain) is drawn from a study of OX40 agonist ivuxolimab in advanced cancers. Study-wide context: Ivuxolimab, which targeted the costimulatory receptor OX40 (CD134), was an agonistic, fully human IgG2 monoclonal antibody. Of the roughly 52 dose-escalation patients, hepatocellular carcinoma was present in around 19, melanoma in roughly 15, renal cell carcinoma in 9 and head and neck cancer in 9. Partial responses were achieved by three dose-escalation patients, of whom one had hepatocellular carcinoma and two had cutaneous melanoma. The paper describes the monotherapy dose-escalation part (N of about 54 patients) of the phase I trial of ivuxolimab. Patients were allowed to have had prior anti-PD-1, anti-PD-L1 or anti-CTLA-4 therapy, and approximately 41% of the dose-escalation patients had previously received checkpoint inhibitors. The purpose of peripheral TCRbeta sequencing was to test whether ivuxolimab changed TCR sequence diversity and led to clonal T-cell expansion. In the dose-escalation cohort, 82.7% of patients were male, and the mean age was about 55 years, with a range of roughly 20 to 80. Intravenous ivuxolimab was administered to patients every 2 weeks at six dose levels: 0.01, 0.1, 0.3, 1.5, 3 and 10 mg/kg.

Patients with autoimmune disease history or receiving systemic immunosuppression were excluded from the trial. Peripheral blood for TCR sequencing was collected from all dose cohorts at baseline, on cycle 4 day 1, and on cycle 7 day 1. Samples came from an open-label, multicenter, first-in-human phase I dose-escalation trial of ivuxolimab. Adults with locally advanced or metastatic melanoma, renal cell, hepatocellular, or head and neck squamous cell carcinoma were enrolled in the trial. Before TCR sequencing, CD4+ and CD8+ T cells were separately sorted from peripheral blood. What the work shows at the level of the full study, not this receptor alone: In the 0.1-3.0 mg/kg groups, partial responders were among the patients with the lowest normalized peripheral clonal expansion, particularly in CD8+ T cells. The antigen specificity of the clonally expanded peripheral T cells was not determined. Low levels of normalized T-cell clonal expansion were also seen in some patients who did not respond. Clonal expansion of both CD4+ and CD8+ blood T cells was observed from baseline to week 6 at doses 0.1 to 3.0 mg/kg. After ivuxolimab, more expanded clones were found on average in CD8+ T cells than in CD4+ T cells.

With regard to this clone: Its target antigen remains unknown. Base qualities are not recorded, but no much larger clone differs from it by a single base.

For sequencing of the TCRbeta CDR3 region, genomic DNA was extracted from the sorted cells. TCRbeta CDR3 regions were sequenced using the immunoSEQ Assay. Imported from immuneACCESS, the table was reduced by TCRdb to in-frame sequences with V and J called. These copies leave out some clones; in studies compared against another copy, an unresolved V gene accounts for under half, and the cause of the remainder is not known. The sample table holds 35,000 to 45,000 clones, of which over 75% were seen once. The ten largest clones take up around 23% of the sample. V loses 1 base, J loses 3 bases, and the germline ends lie 6 bases apart. Looking up the germline V gene yields CDR1 SGHNT and CDR2 YENEEA. The CDR3 covers 14 residues, taking in both the cysteine and the phenylalanine. The only DNA kept is the CDR3, 42 bases in frame from the first base.

Sequences were derived from CD4+ or CD8+ T cells sorted from blood, sampled in a trial of the OX40 agonist ivuxolimab. This receptor was obtained from an adult with an advanced solid tumor such as melanoma, head and neck, liver or kidney cancer. The rearrangement combines TRBV11-3 with TRBJ2-2, with no confidently assigned D gene. At the DNA level, the sequence is TGTGCCAGCAGCTTAGTTATGGACACCGGGGAGCTGTTTTTT. Translated, this gives CASSLVMDTGELFF.